The 4 T cell receptor beta chains given below trace back to one sample, sequenced in a study of T cell repertoires in cytomegalovirus infection. TCRdb ran MiXCR on the reads and lists one entry per CDR3 protein. Among 450,000 to 650,000 distinct CDR3 sequences listed, approximately 25% were seen once. The specimen sequenced was PBMCs. These receptors all stem from a human donor in good health (CMV status not recorded). Some clones in this sample may be carry-over from other donors' samples.

J is TRBJ1-1 and V is TRBV20-1; possible D gene TRBD1, 5 bases. Germline V CDR1 and CDR2: DFQATT, SNEGSKA (reference sequence). The CDR3 loop spans 12 amino acids. V was clipped by 5 bases and J by 3 bases, with 10 bases between them. This CDR3 is CSAPDTYTEAFF. CDR3 DNA sequence: TGCAGTGCTCCGGACACCTACACTGAAGCTTTCTTT.

Only a few counts were recorded for this clonotype. The chain carries TRBV18 and TRBJ2-3; no reliable D call. The germline V gene encodes CDR1 KGHSH and CDR2 LQKENI. The CDR3 runs 13 residues. The V and J ends lost 6 bases and 2 bases respectively, with 9 bases between them. CDR3 sequence: CASSRDDTDTQYF. CDR3 coding DNA: TGTGCCAGCTCTCGAGATGACACAGATACGCAGTATTTT.

Only one count was recorded for this clonotype. This chain connects TRBV29-1 to TRBJ2-7; maybe TRBD1 (6 bases). The CDR3 is made up of 16 amino acids. The V and J ends lost 0 bases and 5 bases respectively, with 20 bases between them. Germline CDR1 and CDR2: SQVTM and ANQGSEA. In DNA, the CDR3 is TGCAGCGTTGAAGATCATGGGGCCTCGACAGGAGACGAGCAGTACTTC. Protein product: CSVEDHGASTGDEQYF.

This clonotype turned up a few times. The V and J genes are TRBV7-2 and TRBJ2-1; 13 bases map to TRBD2. With 5 bases clipped from V and 6 bases from J, the junction kept 7 bases outside the gene matches. Per germline, CDR1 SGHTA and CDR2 FQGNSA. The CDR3 length is 16 residues. CDR3 bases: TGTGCCAGCAGCACCCTACTAGCGGGGGGGCCCAATGAGCAGTTCTTC. Protein product: CASSTLLAGGPNEQFF. Full variable domain (rest looked up from reference TRBV7-2 and TRBJ2-1): GAGVSQSPSNKVTEKGKDVELRCDPISGHTALYWYRQSLGQGLEFLIYFQGNSAPDKSGLPSDRFSAERTGGSVSTLTIQRTQQEDSAVYLCASSTLLAGGPNEQFFGPGTRLTVL.